Below are 23 T cell receptor beta chains sequenced from a single sample in a study of CXCR3-negative and CXCR3-positive naive CD8 T cells (dated by TCRdb to 2018 to 2020). Sequencing instrument: NextSeq 550. The Human TCR Profiling Kit (MiLaboratory) was used to prepare UMI-labeled 5' RACE TRB cDNA libraries. After TCRdb reprocessed the reads, each CDR3 protein sequence was kept as one row, without DNA. The sample's clone listing holds tens of thousands of distinct CDR3 sequences. Of the sample, around a fifth falls within the top ten clones. The sequenced material came from memory CD8+ T cells from blood. This specimen's cell subset or site label, interpreted: conventional CD8+ memory T cells (TMEM), sorted as controls. These receptors all stem from a human donor in good health. Some clones in this sample may be carry-over from other donors' samples.

The genes are TRBV5-1 and TRBJ2-1; as DNA is missing, the TRBD2 call by TCRdb cannot be tested. Germline V lookup: CDR1 SGHRS, CDR2 YFSETQ. The CDR3 has 14 residues. Here the CDR3 reads CASSLSGSFYEQFF.

The genes are TRBV4-3 and TRBJ2-7; the D call from TCRdb, TRBD1, cannot be confirmed without DNA. This CDR3 contains 15 residues. Per the germline V gene, CDR1 is LGHNA and CDR2 is YSLEER. CDR3 protein: CASSPRRGDGYEQYF.

The chain uses TRBV6-5 and TRBJ2-5. The CDR3 contains 16 residues. Germline V gene sequence: CDR1 MNHEY, CDR2 SVGAGI. CDR3 in amino acids: CASSYSSNRGWETQYF.

The chain uses TRBV20-1 and TRBJ2-1; there is no DNA to check the TCRdb D call of TRBD1. The germline CDR1 and CDR2 sequences are DFQATT and SNEGSKA (reference sequence). This CDR3 is 15 amino acids long. The CDR3 loop is CSAPWQGALYNEQFF.

The chain links TRBV9 to TRBJ2-2; TCRdb picks TRBD1, but there is no DNA to check that call. CDR1 is SGDLS, CDR2 YYNGEE, per germline. The CDR3 loop spans 16 amino acids. The CDR3 protein is CASSVDPLATTGELFF.

By frequency, this clonotype is medium-sized. The chain joins TRBV12-3 or TRBV12-4 to TRBJ2-7; TCRdb proposes TRBD1, but this gene call is untestable without DNA. The CDR3 runs to 14 residues. Here the CDR3 reads CASSPPDRDYEQYF.

This rearrangement joins TRBV6-2 or TRBV6-3 to TRBJ1-5; the D call from TCRdb, TRBD1, cannot be confirmed without DNA. Germline CDR1 MNHEY, CDR2 SVGEGT. The CDR3 extends over 14 amino acids. The CDR3 is CASRTAADSQPQHF.

This rearrangement joins TRBV20-1 to TRBJ2-5; TCRdb's D call, TRBD2, is unchecked because there is no DNA. This CDR3 contains 15 residues. Germline V CDR1 and CDR2: DFQATT, SNEGSKA (reference sequence). Here the CDR3 reads CSARDGGTSLETQYF.

The genes are TRBV9 and TRBJ2-1; TCRdb reports TRBD1, a call that lacks DNA to check it against. CDR3 length equals 15 residues. CDR1 and CDR2 from the germline V gene are SGDLS and YYNGEE. The CDR3 sequence: CASSVSGTPANEQFF.

The gene calls are TRBV5-1 and TRBJ2-5; TCRdb lists TRBD1, though no DNA is available to test this call. There are 14 residues in the CDR3. Per germline, CDR1 SGHRS and CDR2 YFSETQ. CDR3 region: CASSSSRGLETQYF.

The chain links TRBV4-3 to TRBJ2-3; checking the TCRdb D call of TRBD1 is not possible without DNA. The CDR3 is 17 residues long. Germline loops: CDR1 LGHNA, CDR2 YSLEER. The CDR3 loop reads CASSQDISGGYTDTQYF.

The chain carries TRBV5-1 and TRBJ2-7; TCRdb outputs TRBD2, but without DNA this stays unchecked. CDR1 SGHRS and CDR2 YFSETQ come from the germline V gene. This CDR3 is built from 16 residues. The CDR3 region is CASSLYEAIAGYEQYF.

The chain combines TRBV29-1 with TRBJ2-7; the D gene TCRdb calls, TRBD2, cannot be checked with no DNA. This CDR3 region has 14 residues. From germline, CDR1 is SQVTM and CDR2 ANQGSEA. The CDR3 protein is CSVATGLQTYEQYF.

The V and J genes are TRBV12-3 or TRBV12-4 and TRBJ1-2; TCRdb reports TRBD1, a call that lacks DNA to check it against. The CDR3 is made up of 18 amino acids. The CDR3 loop reads CASSLALSPGPGDYGYTF.

The J gene is TRBJ2-5, the V gene TRBV12-3 or TRBV12-4; TCRdb lists TRBD1, though no DNA is available to test this call. The CDR3 contains 14 residues. The CDR3 loop is CASSFRGQQETQYF.

This sequence joins TRBV29-1 and TRBJ2-7; TCRdb returns TRBD1, unconfirmable since there is no DNA. The CDR3 covers 13 residues. Germline V gene lookup returns CDR1 SQVTM and CDR2 ANQGSEA. The CDR3 protein is CSFLGQGGYEQYF.

The V call is TRBV6-4, the J call TRBJ2-1; TCRdb proposes TRBD2, but this gene call is untestable without DNA. The germline CDR1 and CDR2 sequences are MRHNA and SNTAGT. CDR3 size: 14 residues. The CDR3 loop reads CASSEREGPNEQFF.

The genes are TRBV7-8 and TRBJ1-1. In germline, CDR1 is SGHVS, CDR2 FQNEAQ. There are 15 residues in the CDR3. The CDR3 region is CASSFRPGPYTEAFF.

This rearrangement joins TRBV20-1 to TRBJ2-1; TCRdb returns TRBD2, unconfirmable since there is no DNA. The CDR3 contains 14 residues. Germline CDR1 is DFQATT and CDR2 is SNEGSKA (reference sequence). The CDR3 sequence: CSARTLAGFNEQFF.

J is TRBJ2-7 and V is TRBV13. This CDR3 contains 15 residues. Germline V lookup: CDR1 PRHDT, CDR2 FYEKMQ (reference sequence). The CDR3 here is CASSLGQPISYEQYF. Complete variable domain (other parts from reference TRBV13 and TRBJ2-7): AAGVIQSPRHLIKEKRETATLKCYPIPRHDTVYWYQQGPGQDPQFLISFYEKMQSDKGSIPDRFSAQQFSDYHSELNMSSLELGDSALYFCASSLGQPISYEQYFGPGTRLTVT.

The rearrangement joins TRBV20-1 to TRBJ2-7; the D call from TCRdb, TRBD2, cannot be confirmed without DNA. CDR1 is DFQATT and CDR2 is SNEGSKA in the germline V gene (reference sequence). This CDR3 region has 13 residues. CDR3 loop: CSGGLAGAYEQYF.

V is TRBV6-2 or TRBV6-3 and J is TRBJ2-7; lacking DNA, the TRBD2 call made by TCRdb goes unchecked. The CDR3 is made up of 13 amino acids. Germline assignment: CDR1 MNHEY and CDR2 SVGEGT. The CDR3 protein is CASGFGPTYEQYF.

The chain carries TRBV7-7 and TRBJ2-3. Germline V lookup: CDR1 SSHAT, CDR2 FNYEAQ (reference sequence). The CDR3 totals 14 residues. CDR3 region: CASSPALATDTQYF.